The 15 T cell receptor beta chains reported below all come from one sample, sequenced in a study of CD8 T cells in Susac syndrome. Reverse transcription used about 0.45 to 1 ug RNA and random hexamers. TCRdb re-analysed the immunoSEQ multiplex PCR reads in MiXCR, keeping a single row per CDR3 protein. The sample lists around 79,000 distinct CDR3 sequences; roughly 95% were seen once. Source material: CD8+ T cells from PBMCs. All receptors derive from a human donor with Susac syndrome.

This rearrangement joins TRBV19 to TRBJ1-1; maybe TRBD1 (6 bases). Per germline, CDR1 LNHDA and CDR2 SQIVND (reference sequence). The CDR3 runs 14 residues. V was shortened by 3 bases and J by 4 bases, with 12 bases between the two germline ends. The DNA of the CDR3 is TGTGCCAGTAGTATGTCGGGGGGCGTCACTGAAGCTTTCTTT. Its protein product is CASSMSGGVTEAFF.

The chain is built from TRBV4-1 and TRBJ2-2; 7 nucleotides line up with TRBD2. Germline CDR1 and CDR2: MGHRA and YSYEKL. The CDR3 runs to 15 residues. With 3 bases clipped from V and 4 bases from J, the junction kept 5 bases outside the gene matches. The CDR3 bases are TGCGCCAGCAGCCACAGCGGGGAAAGCACCGGGGAGCTGTTTTTT. It codes for CASSHSGESTGELFF.

The chain uses TRBV12-3 or TRBV12-4 and TRBJ2-7; TRBD2 matches at 10 bases. The CDR3 spans 13 residues. V lost 7 bases, J lost 8 bases, and 8 bases stayed unmatched. As DNA, the CDR3 is TGTGCCAGCACTACGGGACTAGCGTTCCAGCAGTACTTC. This sequence encodes CASTTGLAFQQYF.

The genes are TRBV12-5 and TRBJ2-1; no definite D call. The germline V and J ends were trimmed by 3 bases and 6 bases, with 6 bases remaining between them. In germline, CDR1 is LGHNT, CDR2 FRNRAP. The CDR3 is made up of 12 amino acids. CDR3 bases: TGTGCTAGTGGTTTATACCTCAATGAGCAGTTCTTC. Its translation: CASGLYLNEQFF.

The rearrangement links TRBV5-1 to TRBJ1-1; the D gene is possibly TRBD1 (6 bases). CDR1 SGHRS and CDR2 YFSETQ come from the germline V gene. V lost 4 bases to trimming and J lost 1 base, with 8 bases between them. This CDR3 is 13 amino acids long. CDR3: CASSARGNTEAFF. The CDR3 DNA reads as TGCGCCAGCAGCGCCAGGGGGAACACTGAAGCTTTCTTT.

The chain carries TRBV20-1 and TRBJ1-5, with D uncertain. Trimming took 0 bases from V and 0 from J, leaving 9 bases between them. The CDR3 contains 15 residues. CDR1 and CDR2 from the germline V gene are DFQATT and SNEGSKA (reference sequence). CDR3 amino acids: CSARDRQLSNQPQHF. DNA of the CDR3: TGCAGTGCTAGAGATAGGCAGCTTAGCAATCAGCCCCAGCATTTT.

This clonotype has just a few counts. This chain links TRBV28 with TRBJ2-5, with D maybe TRBD2 (6 bases). Between the trimmed V and J ends, which lost 2 bases and 2 bases, there was a span of 12 bases. The CDR3 totals 15 residues. In germline, CDR1 is MDHEN, CDR2 SYDVKM. The CDR3 sequence is CASSLMGGDQETQYF. The CDR3 bases are TGTGCCAGCAGTTTAATGGGCGGGGATCAAGAGACCCAGTACTTC. Looking up the rest from reference TRBV28 and TRBJ2-5 gives the full variable domain: DVKVTQSSRYLVKRTGEKVFLECVQDMDHENMFWYRQDPGLGLRLIYFSYDVKMKEKGDIPEGYSVSREKKERFSLILESASTNQTSMYLCASSLMGGDQETQYFGPGTRLLVL.

This chain links TRBV29-1 with TRBJ1-2, with a possible D match to TRBD1 (6 bases). The ends were cut back, 2 bases at V and 4 bases at J, with 14 bases in the middle. CDR3 length: 14 residues. Per the germline V gene, CDR1 is SQVTM and CDR2 is ANQGSEA. The CDR3 reads CSVETGTEGYGYTF. CDR3 sequence (DNA): TGCAGCGTTGAAACAGGGACTGAGGGCTATGGCTACACCTTC.

The chain has TRBV9 and TRBJ1-2, with 10 bases that match TRBD1. CDR3 length: 18 residues. Germline CDR1 is SGDLS and CDR2 is YYNGEE. With 4 bases clipped from V and 0 bases from J, the junction kept 12 bases outside the gene matches. In DNA, the CDR3 is TGTGCCAGCAGCACCAACCCAGACAGGGGGCCATCTAACTATGGCTACACCTTC. Protein sequence: CASSTNPDRGPSNYGYTF.

The chain has TRBV2 and TRBJ2-7; D might be TRBD1 (6 bases). The CDR3 sequence is 12 residues long. Trimming removed 6 bases at V and 5 bases at J, with 11 bases between. Germline loops: CDR1 SNHLY, CDR2 FYNNEI. Here the CDR3 DNA reads TGTGCCAGCAGGAACAGGGTCCACGAGCAGTACTTC. Its translation: CASRNRVHEQYF.

This sequence joins TRBV7-9 and TRBJ2-1; a weak D match, TRBD2 (6 bases). The CDR3 length is 13 residues. In germline, CDR1 is SEHNR, CDR2 FQNEAQ (reference sequence). The CDR3 DNA is TGTGCTCAGCGGAGGGCCTGGGGCAATGAGCAGTTCTTC. Its protein product is CAQRRAWGNEQFF.

The rearrangement joins TRBV11-2 to TRBJ1-1; TRBD1 agrees at 7 bases. Germline V gives CDR1 SGHAT, CDR2 FQNNGV. The V and J ends lost 3 bases and 6 bases, in that order; junction bases with no gene match: 4. The CDR3 covers 13 residues. This CDR3 is CASSFRGTAEAFF. CDR3 DNA: TGTGCCAGCAGCTTCAGGGGGACCGCTGAAGCTTTCTTT.

The chain links TRBV5-1 to TRBJ2-7, with D hard to call. The germline CDR1 and CDR2 sequences are SGHRS and YFSETQ. The V end lost 0 bases, the J end lost 5 bases, and 6 bases lay between the germline ends. This CDR3 contains 12 residues. The CDR3 spells CASSLEQDEQYF. The CDR3, as DNA: TGCGCCAGCAGCTTGGAGCAGGACGAGCAGTACTTC.

The V gene is TRBV4-1, the J gene TRBJ2-3; TRBD2 matches 10 bases. V gave up 2 bases and J gave up 2 bases; unmatched junction bases: 7. The CDR3 contains 17 residues. Germline V gene data show CDR1 as MGHRA and CDR2 as YSYEKL. CDR3 DNA sequence: TGCGCCAGCAGCCAATCTCTAGCGGGGGCCTCCACAGATACGCAGTATTTT. This encodes CASSQSLAGASTDTQYF.

The chain recombines TRBV21-1 with TRBJ1-1; the table's D gene call, TRBD1, was not cross checked with the DNA. TRBV21-1 is a known pseudogene. This CDR3 spans 15 amino acids. The CDR3 coding sequence is TGTGCCAGCAGCAAAAAGGGACAGGGGTGCACTGAAGCTTTCTTT. This gives the protein CASSKKGQGCTEAFF.